This T cell receptor beta chain came from a study of memory CD8 T cells in hepatitis C reinfection. Study overall: HCV reinfection: RNA-positive following two negative tests at least 60 days apart. Whole-study findings and limits: Five donors were too few for definitive public clonotype conclusions.

Of note for this clone: Antigen unknown.

Only in-frame clones appear in the TCRdb table, and some are missing; sequencing was by immunoSEQ multiplex PCR. Of about 50,000 clones listed, 85% to 90% are singletons. Time point specified: pre-reinfection, 55 to 20 weeks before reinfection detection. Sorted cells were sequenced directly ex vivo without any in vitro expansion. Total naive CD8 T cells were sorted as viable CD3+ CD8+ CD45RO- cells from a couple of donors. This TCR came from a man younger than 30 with hepatitis C virus infection. The sample was naive CD8+ T cells sorted from blood.

CDR3 protein: CASSQDPPGVSGPNQPQHF. CDR3 DNA: TGCGCCAGCAGCCAAGATCCCCCAGGGGTGTCGGGACCTAATCAGCCCCAGCATTTT. The chain joins TRBV4-1 to TRBJ1-5, with D possibly TRBD1 on 6 matching bases. Trimming removed 0 bases at V and 4 bases at J, with 22 bases between. This CDR3 contains 19 residues. Per the germline V gene, CDR1 is MGHRA and CDR2 is YSYEKL.